This note documents a single T cell receptor beta chain sequence. The protocol was immunoSEQ multiplex PCR, while the TCRdb copy is restricted to in-frame clones and leaves out a portion. The sample includes some 1,400,000 clones, over 95% of them seen just once. This entry belongs to a study of shared clonotypes between healthy human individuals. The TCR comes from a man between 25 and 39 years old in good health. The sequencing sample was made of naive CD4+ T cells sorted from blood. The subset: CD45RA+ positively selected.

In DNA form, the CDR3 reads TGTGCCAGTAGCCCGGGGCTAGCGGGACCCTCCACAGATACGCAGTATTTT. Encoded protein: CASSPGLAGPSTDTQYF. V and J are TRBV19 and TRBJ2-3; 9 nucleotides match TRBD2. Per the germline V gene, CDR1 is LNHDA and CDR2 is SQIVND (reference sequence). The V gene end was trimmed by 6 bases and the J gene end by 2 bases; junction bases not matched to a gene: 12. This CDR3 is 17 amino acids long.